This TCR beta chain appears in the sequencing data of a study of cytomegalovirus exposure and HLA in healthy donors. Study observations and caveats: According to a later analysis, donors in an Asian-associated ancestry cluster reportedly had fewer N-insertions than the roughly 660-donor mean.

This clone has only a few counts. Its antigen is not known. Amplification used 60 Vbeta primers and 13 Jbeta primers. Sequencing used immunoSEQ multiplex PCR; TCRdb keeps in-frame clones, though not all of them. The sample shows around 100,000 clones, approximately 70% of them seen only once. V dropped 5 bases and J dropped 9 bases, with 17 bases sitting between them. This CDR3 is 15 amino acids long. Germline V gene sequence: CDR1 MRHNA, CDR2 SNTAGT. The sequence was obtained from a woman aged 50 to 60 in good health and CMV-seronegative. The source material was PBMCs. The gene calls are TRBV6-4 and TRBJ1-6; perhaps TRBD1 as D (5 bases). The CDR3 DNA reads TGTGCCAGCAGTATCCCCCCCAGGGATCGTTCACCCCTCCACTTT. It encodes CASSIPPRDRSPLHF.